This TCR beta chain comes out of a study of breast tumors, draining lymph nodes, adjacent tissues. TCRdb processed the multiplex PCR reads anew with MiXCR; each CDR3 protein has one entry. The sample holds around 130,000 distinct CDR3 sequences, about 31% seen once. Samples came from axillary lymph nodes draining the breast cancer. This clonotype was detected ten times or more. After removal of 2 bases from V and 4 bases from J, the junction contained 9 bases not matched to a gene. The CDR3 contains 16 residues. Germline V gene data show CDR1 as LGHNA and CDR2 as YSLEER. The V call is TRBV4-3, the J call TRBJ2-5, with 8 bases aligning to TRBD1. The receptor was derived from a female donor with breast cancer. Some clones in this sample may be carry-over from other donors' samples. Sequencing was done on a sample of axillary lymph node tissue. CDR3 protein: CASSQNTGGRGETQYF. CDR3 sequence (DNA): TGCGCCAGCAGCCAAAACACAGGGGGGCGGGGAGAGACCCAGTACTTC.